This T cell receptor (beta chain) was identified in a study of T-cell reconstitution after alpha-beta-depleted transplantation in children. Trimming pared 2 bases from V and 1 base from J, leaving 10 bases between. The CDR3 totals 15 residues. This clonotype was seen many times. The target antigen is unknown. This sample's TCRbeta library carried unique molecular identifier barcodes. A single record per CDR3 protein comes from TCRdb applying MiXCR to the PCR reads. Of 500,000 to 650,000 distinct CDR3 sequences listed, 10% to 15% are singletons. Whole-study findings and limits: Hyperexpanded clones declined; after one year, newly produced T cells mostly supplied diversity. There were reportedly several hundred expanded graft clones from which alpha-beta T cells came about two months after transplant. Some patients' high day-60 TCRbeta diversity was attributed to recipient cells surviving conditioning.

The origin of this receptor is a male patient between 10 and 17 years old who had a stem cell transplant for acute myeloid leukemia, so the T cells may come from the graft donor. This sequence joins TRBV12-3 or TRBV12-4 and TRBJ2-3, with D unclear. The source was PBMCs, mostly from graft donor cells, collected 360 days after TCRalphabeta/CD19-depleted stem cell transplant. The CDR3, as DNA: TGTGCCAGCAGTTTAAATCGAGTGGGCACAGATACGCAGTATTTT. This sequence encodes CASSLNRVGTDTQYF.